The sequence of this T cell receptor beta chain was determined in a study of sequential checkpoint blockade in melanoma. About the research overall: First-line arms were nivolumab then ipilimumab, or the reverse, randomized 1:1.

Measured with immunoSEQ multiplex PCR; TCRdb has only the in-frame clones, and not every one. The data show 13,000 or so clones, 50% to 55% seen once. Noted treatment: randomized to nivolumab then ipilimumab (arm A) or the reverse (arm B). Sequencing was performed on CD8+ T cells sorted from blood (inferred from file names), taken from a patient given nivolumab and ipilimumab in sequence. The TCR originated in a human donor with melanoma.

The CDR3, as DNA: TGTGCCAGCAGCAGACAGGGGGCAGGAGGCACTGAAGCTTTCTTT. Protein: CASSRQGAGGTEAFF. The chain joins TRBV9 to TRBJ1-1; 10 nucleotides match TRBD1. CDR3 length equals 15 residues. Looked up from germline, CDR1 is SGDLS and CDR2 is YYNGEE. J was trimmed by 4 bases and V by 4 bases; bases with no gene match: 7.